This TCR beta chain was sequenced for a study of blood T cell repertoires in COVID-19. The protocol was immunoSEQ multiplex PCR, while the TCRdb copy is restricted to in-frame clones and leaves out a portion. The sample holds approximately 77,000 clones, more than 80% seen once. The clonotype was recovered from a woman aged 65 to 85 with acute or convalescent COVID-19. Sample: peripheral blood.

The CDR3 DNA is TGCAGCGTTGAAGATCCCGGGAGGCATGGCTACACCTTC. Translating it yields CSVEDPGRHGYTF. The chain employs TRBV29-1 and TRBJ1-2; D is ambiguous. Trimming removed 0 bases at V and 6 bases at J, with 11 bases between. This CDR3 has 13 amino acids. Looked up from germline, CDR1 is SQVTM and CDR2 is ANQGSEA.